This T cell receptor beta chain appears in the sequencing data of a study of response to subunit inactivated influenza vaccine. This clonotype was picked up many times. This CDR3 is built from 17 residues. Per germline, CDR1 LGHDT and CDR2 YNNKEL (reference sequence). After removal of 2 bases from V and 2 bases from J, the junction contained 3 bases not matched to a gene. One entry per CDR3 protein results from TCRdb running MiXCR on the RT-PCR reads. Here the sample spans 550,000 to 650,000 distinct CDR3 sequences, about 12% being singletons. This sequence originates from a man over 45 who received an inactivated influenza vaccine. This chain connects TRBV3-1 to TRBJ2-1, with 13 bases aligning to TRBD2. This specimen consisted of PBMCs from blood, obtained on the day of vaccination. The chain's CDR3 is CASSQSGLAGTYNEQFF. DNA of the CDR3: TGTGCCAGCAGCCAATCGGGACTAGCGGGGACCTACAATGAGCAGTTCTTC.